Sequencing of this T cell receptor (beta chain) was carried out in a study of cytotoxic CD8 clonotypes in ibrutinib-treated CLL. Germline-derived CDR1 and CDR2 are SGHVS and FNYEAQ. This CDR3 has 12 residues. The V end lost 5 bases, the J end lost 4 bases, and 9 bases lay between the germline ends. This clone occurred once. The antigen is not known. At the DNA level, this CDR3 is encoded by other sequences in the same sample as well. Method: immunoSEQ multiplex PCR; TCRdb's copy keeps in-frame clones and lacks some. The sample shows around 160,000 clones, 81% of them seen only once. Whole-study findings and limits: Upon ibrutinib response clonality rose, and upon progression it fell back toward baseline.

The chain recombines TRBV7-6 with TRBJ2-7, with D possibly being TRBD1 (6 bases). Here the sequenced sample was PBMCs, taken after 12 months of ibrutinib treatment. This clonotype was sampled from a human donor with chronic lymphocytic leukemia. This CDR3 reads CASSPDRYEQYF. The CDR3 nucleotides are TGTGCCAGCAGCCCAGACAGGTACGAGCAGTACTTC.